This TCR beta chain came from a study of T cells after yellow fever vaccination. On the study more broadly: For low cell numbers, libraries were made with SMART-Seq v4 Ultra Low Input. The study, taken as a whole, reports: Clonotypes found in both CD4 and CD8 compartments made up a small share. Subsequent booster samples again held most clones from primary vaccination (nearly 98% CD4, 88% CD8). Weaker in magnitude, the secondary response showed a faster peak on day 5 versus 15.

Details on this clonotype: Its antigen is unidentified.

TCRdb ran MiXCR on the 5' RACE reads and lists one entry per CDR3 protein. The sample carries around 300,000 distinct CDR3 sequences, over 10% recorded once. This CDR3 contains 14 residues. V was pared by 7 bases and J by 7 bases, with 16 bases between. The sequence was obtained from a man younger than 40 who received the YFV17D yellow fever vaccine. The chain recombines TRBV12-3 or TRBV12-4 with TRBJ2-2; D might be TRBD1 (7 bases). The material was CD4+ T cells sorted from PBMCs, obtained 45 days after the yellow fever booster vaccination. The CDR3 DNA reads as TGTGCCAGCACCTCTCAGGGGGGAAGCGGGGAGCTGTTTTTT. This sequence encodes CASTSQGGSGELFF.